This TCR beta chain emerged from a study of blood T cell repertoires in COVID-19. In the study overall: The origin of the acute and convalescent COVID-19 samples was the United States, Italy and Spain. The cDNA or gDNA used as material had been derived from T cells, B-cell-depleted T cells, or PBMCs.

Source study methods: For nucleated cells, counts were estimated from reference gene primer amplification. Only in-frame clones appear in the TCRdb table, and some are missing; sequencing was by immunoSEQ multiplex PCR. The DNA was the basis for D and trimming; V, J and clone size are from that table. The sample contains around 300,000 clones, around 90% of which appear only once. Trimming removed 6 bases at V and 3 bases at J, with 14 bases between. The germline CDR1 and CDR2 sequences are MRHNA and SNTAGT. The CDR3 runs to 14 residues. The TCR comes from a woman aged 35 to 49 who had recovered from COVID-19. Sequenced input: peripheral blood. The chain carries TRBV6-4 and TRBJ1-1; the D gene is possibly TRBD1 (6 bases). CDR3 amino acids: CASSRVGGDTEAFF. CDR3 nucleotides: TGTGCCAGCAGCCGGGTAGGGGGGGACACTGAAGCTTTCTTT.